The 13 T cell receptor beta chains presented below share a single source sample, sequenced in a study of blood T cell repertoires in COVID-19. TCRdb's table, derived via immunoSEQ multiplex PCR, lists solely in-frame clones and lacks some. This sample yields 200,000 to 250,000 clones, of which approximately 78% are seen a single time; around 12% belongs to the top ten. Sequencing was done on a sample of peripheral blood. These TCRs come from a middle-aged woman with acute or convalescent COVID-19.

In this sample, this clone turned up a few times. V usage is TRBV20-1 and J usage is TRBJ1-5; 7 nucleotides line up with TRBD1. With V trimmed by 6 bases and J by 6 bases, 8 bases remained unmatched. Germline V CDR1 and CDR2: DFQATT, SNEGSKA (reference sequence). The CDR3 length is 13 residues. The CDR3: CSASWAGGQPQHF. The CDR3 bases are TGCAGTGCGAGTTGGGCAGGGGGTCAGCCCCAGCATTTT.

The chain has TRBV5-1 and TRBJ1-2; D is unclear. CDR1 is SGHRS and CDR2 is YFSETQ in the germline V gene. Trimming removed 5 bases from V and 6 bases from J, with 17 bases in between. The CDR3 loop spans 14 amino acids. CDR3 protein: CASRPPYEADGYTF. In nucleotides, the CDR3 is TGCGCCAGCAGGCCCCCTTATGAGGCTGATGGCTACACCTTC. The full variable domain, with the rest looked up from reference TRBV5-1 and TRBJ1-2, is KAGVTQTPRYLIKTRGQQVTLSCSPISGHRSVSWYQQTPGQGLQFLFEYFSETQRNKGNFPGRFSGRQFSNSRSEMNVSTLELGDSALYLCASRPPYEADGYTFGSGTRLTVV.

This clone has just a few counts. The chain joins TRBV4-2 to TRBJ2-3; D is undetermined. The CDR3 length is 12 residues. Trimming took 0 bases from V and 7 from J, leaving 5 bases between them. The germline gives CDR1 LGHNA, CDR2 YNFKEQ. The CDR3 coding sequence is TGTGCCAGCAGCCAAGACCGGTATACGCAGTATTTT. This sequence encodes CASSQDRYTQYF.

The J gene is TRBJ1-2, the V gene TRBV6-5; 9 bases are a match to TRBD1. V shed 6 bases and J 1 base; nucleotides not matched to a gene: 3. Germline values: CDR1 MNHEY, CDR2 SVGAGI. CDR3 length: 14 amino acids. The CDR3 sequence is CASSRTGDNYGYTF. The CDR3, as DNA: TGTGCCAGCAGCCGGACAGGGGATAACTATGGCTACACCTTC.

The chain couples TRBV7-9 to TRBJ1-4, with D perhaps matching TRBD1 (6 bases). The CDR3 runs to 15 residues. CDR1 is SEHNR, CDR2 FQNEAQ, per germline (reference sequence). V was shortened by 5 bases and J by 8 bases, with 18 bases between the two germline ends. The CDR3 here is CASSIGQSTSEKLFF. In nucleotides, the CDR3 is TGTGCCAGCAGCATCGGACAGTCGACCTCCGAAAAACTGTTTTTT.

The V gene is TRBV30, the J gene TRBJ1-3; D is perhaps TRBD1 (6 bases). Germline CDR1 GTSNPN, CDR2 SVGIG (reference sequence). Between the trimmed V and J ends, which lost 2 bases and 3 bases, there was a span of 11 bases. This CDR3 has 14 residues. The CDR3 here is CAWSPRGGGNTIYF. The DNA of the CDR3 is TGTGCCTGGAGTCCCAGGGGTGGTGGAAACACCATATATTTT.

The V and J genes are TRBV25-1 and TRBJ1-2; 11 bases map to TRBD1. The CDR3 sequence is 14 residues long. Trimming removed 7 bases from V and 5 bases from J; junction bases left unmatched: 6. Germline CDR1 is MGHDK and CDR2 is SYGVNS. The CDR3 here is CASTRTGGLYGYTF. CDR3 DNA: TGTGCCAGCACACGGACAGGGGGCCTTTATGGCTACACCTTC.

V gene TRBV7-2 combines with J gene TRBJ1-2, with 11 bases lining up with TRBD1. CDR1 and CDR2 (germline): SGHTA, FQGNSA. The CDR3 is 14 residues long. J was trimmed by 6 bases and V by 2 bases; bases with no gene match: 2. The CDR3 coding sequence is TGTGCCAGCAGCTTACGGGGACAGGGGGATGGCTACACCTTC. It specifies CASSLRGQGDGYTF. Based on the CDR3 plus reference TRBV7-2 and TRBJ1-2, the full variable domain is GAGVSQSPSNKVTEKGKDVELRCDPISGHTALYWYRQSLGQGLEFLIYFQGNSAPDKSGLPSDRFSAERTGGSVSTLTIQRTQQEDSAVYLCASSLRGQGDGYTFGSGTRLTVV.

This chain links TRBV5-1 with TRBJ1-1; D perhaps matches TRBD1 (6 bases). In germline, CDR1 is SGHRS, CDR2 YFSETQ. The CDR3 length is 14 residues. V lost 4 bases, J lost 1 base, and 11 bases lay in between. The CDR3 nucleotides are TGCGCCAGCAGCGCAACGACAGGGAACACTGAAGCTTTCTTT. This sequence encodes CASSATTGNTEAFF.

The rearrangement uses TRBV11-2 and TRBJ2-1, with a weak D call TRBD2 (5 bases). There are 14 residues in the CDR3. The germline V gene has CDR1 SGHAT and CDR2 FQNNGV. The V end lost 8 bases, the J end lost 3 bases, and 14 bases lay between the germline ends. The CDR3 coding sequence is TGTGCCAGCGACCCCCGGGGAGACTACAATGAGCAGTTCTTC. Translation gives CASDPRGDYNEQFF.

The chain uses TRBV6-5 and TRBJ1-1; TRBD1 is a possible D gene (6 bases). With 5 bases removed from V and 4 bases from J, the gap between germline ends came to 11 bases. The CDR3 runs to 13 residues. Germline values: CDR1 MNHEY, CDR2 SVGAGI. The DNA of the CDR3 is TGTGCCAGCAGTAAACAGGGTCGCACTGAAGCTTTCTTT. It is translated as CASSKQGRTEAFF.

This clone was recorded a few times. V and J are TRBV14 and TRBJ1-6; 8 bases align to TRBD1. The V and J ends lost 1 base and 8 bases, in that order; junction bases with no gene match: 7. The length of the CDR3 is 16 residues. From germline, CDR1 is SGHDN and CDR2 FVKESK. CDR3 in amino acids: CASSQVTGVRHSPLHF. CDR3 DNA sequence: TGTGCCAGCAGCCAAGTGACAGGGGTTAGGCATTCACCCCTCCACTTT.

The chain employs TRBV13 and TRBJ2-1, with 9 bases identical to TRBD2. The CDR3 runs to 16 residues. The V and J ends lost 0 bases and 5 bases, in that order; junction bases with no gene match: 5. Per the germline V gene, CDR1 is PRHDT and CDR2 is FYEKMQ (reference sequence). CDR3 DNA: TGTGCCAGCAGCTTAGGGCTAGCGGGGCCAAACAATGAGCAGTTCTTC. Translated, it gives CASSLGLAGPNNEQFF.